This T cell receptor beta chain derives from a study of shared clonotypes between healthy human individuals. Per the original methods: Quality scores were absent from the junction-only immunoSEQ sequences, so filtering differed. The repertoire was sequenced with immunoSEQ multiplex PCR; TCRdb's copy has only in-frame clones and lacks some. V and J calls and clone size follow that table, whereas D and trimming were derived from the DNA. The data show 2.3 million or so clones, 85% to 95% seen once. This receptor was identified in a man aged 18 to 29 in good health. Some clones in this sample may be carry-over from other donors' samples. The sequenced material came from naive CD4+ T cells from PBMCs. Subset described: CD45RA+ positively selected.

The CDR3 spells CASSPLRNEQFF. CDR3 sequence (DNA): TGTGCCAGCAGCCCCCTGAGGAATGAGCAGTTCTTC. The V call is TRBV28, the J call TRBJ2-1; the D is unclear. CDR1 and CDR2 (germline): MDHEN, SYDVKM. This CDR3 spans 12 amino acids. Deletions cut 6 bases from V and 7 bases from J, with 10 bases between.